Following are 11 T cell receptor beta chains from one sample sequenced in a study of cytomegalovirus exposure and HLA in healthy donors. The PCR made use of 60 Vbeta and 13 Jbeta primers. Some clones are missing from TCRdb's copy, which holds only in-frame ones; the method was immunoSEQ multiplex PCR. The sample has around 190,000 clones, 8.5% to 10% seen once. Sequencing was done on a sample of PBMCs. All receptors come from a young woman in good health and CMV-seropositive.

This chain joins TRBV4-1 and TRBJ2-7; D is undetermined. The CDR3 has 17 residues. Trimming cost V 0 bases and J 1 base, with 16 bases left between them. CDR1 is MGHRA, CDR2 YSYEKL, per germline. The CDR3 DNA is TGCGCCAGCAGCCAAGAACCAGGCACGGTCAGGTCCTACGAGCAGTACTTC. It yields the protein CASSQEPGTVRSYEQYF.

In DNA form, the CDR3 reads TGTGCCAGCAGTGAAGCGCTAGCAGGTAGCACAGATACGCAGTATTTT. Protein product: CASSEALAGSTDTQYF. The chain employs TRBV2 and TRBJ2-3; a possible D gene is TRBD2 (5 bases). V was clipped by 0 bases and J by 0 bases, with 10 bases between them. The CDR3 has 16 amino acids. CDR1 SNHLY and CDR2 FYNNEI come from the germline V gene.

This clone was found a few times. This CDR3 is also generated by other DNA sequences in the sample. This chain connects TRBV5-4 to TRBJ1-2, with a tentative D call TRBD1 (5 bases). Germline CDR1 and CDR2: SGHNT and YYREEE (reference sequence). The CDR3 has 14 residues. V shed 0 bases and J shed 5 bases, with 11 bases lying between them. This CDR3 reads CASSLGQLGYGYTF. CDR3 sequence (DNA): TGTGCCAGCAGCTTGGGACAGCTAGGATATGGCTACACCTTC.

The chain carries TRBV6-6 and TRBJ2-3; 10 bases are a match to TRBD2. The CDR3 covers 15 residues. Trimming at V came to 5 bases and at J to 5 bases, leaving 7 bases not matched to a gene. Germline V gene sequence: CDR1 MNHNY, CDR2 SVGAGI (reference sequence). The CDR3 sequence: CASSASGRAVDTQYF. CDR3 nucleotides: TGTGCCAGCAGTGCGAGCGGGAGGGCCGTAGATACGCAGTATTTT.

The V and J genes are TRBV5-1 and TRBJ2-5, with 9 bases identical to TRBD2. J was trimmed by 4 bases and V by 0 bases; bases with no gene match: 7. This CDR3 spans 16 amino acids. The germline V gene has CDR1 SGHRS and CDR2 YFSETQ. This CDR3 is CASSLGSGSSRETQYF. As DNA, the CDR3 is TGCGCCAGCAGCTTGGGTAGCGGGAGTTCAAGAGAGACCCAGTACTTC.

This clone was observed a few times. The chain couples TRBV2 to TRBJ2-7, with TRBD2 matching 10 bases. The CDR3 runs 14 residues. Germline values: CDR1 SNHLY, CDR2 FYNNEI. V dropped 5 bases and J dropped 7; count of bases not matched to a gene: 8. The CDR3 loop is CASSFLAGAGEQYF. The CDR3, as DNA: TGTGCCAGCAGTTTCCTAGCGGGAGCGGGGGAGCAGTACTTC.

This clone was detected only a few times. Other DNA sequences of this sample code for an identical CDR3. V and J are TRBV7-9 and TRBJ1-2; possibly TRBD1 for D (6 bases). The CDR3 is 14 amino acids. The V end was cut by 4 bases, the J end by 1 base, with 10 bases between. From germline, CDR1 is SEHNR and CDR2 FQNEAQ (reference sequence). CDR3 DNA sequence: TGTGCCAGCAGCTCGTCAGGGGTTAACTATGGCTACACCTTC. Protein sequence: CASSSSGVNYGYTF.

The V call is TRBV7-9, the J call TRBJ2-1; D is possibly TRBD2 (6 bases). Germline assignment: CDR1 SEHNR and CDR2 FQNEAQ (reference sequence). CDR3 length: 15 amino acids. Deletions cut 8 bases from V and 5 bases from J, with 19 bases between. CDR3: CASSNGPGVNNEQFF. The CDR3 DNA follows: TGTGCCAGCTCAAATGGGCCGGGGGTTAACAATGAGCAGTTCTTC.

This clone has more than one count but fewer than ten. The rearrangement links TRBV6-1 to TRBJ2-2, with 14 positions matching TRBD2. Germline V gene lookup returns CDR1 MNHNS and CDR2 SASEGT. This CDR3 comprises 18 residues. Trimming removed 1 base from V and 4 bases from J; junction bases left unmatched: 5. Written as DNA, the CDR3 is TGTGCCAGCAGTGAAGGACTAGCGGGAGGGCCGGCCACCGGGGAGCTGTTTTTT. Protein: CASSEGLAGGPATGELFF.

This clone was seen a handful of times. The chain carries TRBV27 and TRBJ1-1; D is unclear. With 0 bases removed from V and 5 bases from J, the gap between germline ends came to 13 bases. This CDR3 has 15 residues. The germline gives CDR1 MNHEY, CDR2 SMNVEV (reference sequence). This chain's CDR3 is CASSLSWEGFTEAFF. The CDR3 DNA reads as TGTGCCAGCAGTTTATCGTGGGAGGGATTTACTGAAGCTTTCTTT.

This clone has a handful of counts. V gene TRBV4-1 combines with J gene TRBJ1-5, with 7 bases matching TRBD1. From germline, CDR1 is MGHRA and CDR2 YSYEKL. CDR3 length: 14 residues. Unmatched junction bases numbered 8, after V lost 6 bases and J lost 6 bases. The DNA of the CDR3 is TGCGCCAGCAGTTCGGACAGGTGGGGTCAGCCCCAGCATTTT. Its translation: CASSSDRWGQPQHF.